This TCR beta chain stems from a study of T-cell memory formation after mild COVID-19. This clonotype was counted only a few times. The V end lost 6 bases, the J end lost 3 bases, and 15 bases lay between the germline ends. The CDR3 has 15 residues. Germline-derived CDR1 and CDR2 are MNHEY and SVGAGI. One entry per CDR3 protein, called by TCRdb with MiXCR from the 5' RACE reads. The table lists around 320,000 distinct CDR3 sequences, 25% to 30% of them singletons, with approximately 15% in the top ten. The rearrangement uses TRBV6-5 and TRBJ2-1; D may match TRBD1 or TRBD2 (6 bases each). This TCR derives from an adult woman who had mild COVID-19 (a few samples of this study predate the infection). Cell type and time point are not known. The sample taken for sequencing was PBMCs or a T cell subset sorted from them (not recorded which). In DNA form, the CDR3 reads TGTGCCAGCAGGCCCCGGGGGCCGGGCTACAATGAGCAGTTCTTC. It encodes CASRPRGPGYNEQFF.